These 26 T cell receptor beta chains came from one sample sequenced in a study of shared T cell receptors in the human thymus. Sequencing was performed with immunoSEQ multiplex PCR; in TCRdb, only in-frame clones are kept and a portion is missing. The sample yields hundreds of thousands of clones, around 78% seen once. The data were also submitted as part of a second study, on human thymus T cells.

Sequenced: thymocytes. Receptors were obtained from a boy younger than two with a congenital heart defect.

CDR3 nucleotides: TGCGCCAGCAGCCAAGACAGCGACGGGGAGCTGTTTTTT. Protein sequence: CASSQDSDGELFF. The chain joins TRBV4-3 to TRBJ2-2; D is unresolved. V gave up 0 bases and J gave up 7 bases, with 6 bases separating them. The CDR3 contains 13 residues. Germline-derived CDR1 and CDR2 are LGHNA and YSLEER.

In its sample, this clone was seen once. This chain links TRBV28 with TRBJ2-3; 15 bases are a match to TRBD2. The ends lost 2 bases at V and 5 bases at J; junction bases unmatched: 11. The CDR3 has 19 residues. Germline CDR1 and CDR2: MDHEN and SYDVKM. The CDR3 DNA is TGTGCCAGCAGTTTAAAGTCGGGACTAGCGGGGGGTTCGGGAGATACGCAGTATTTT. It specifies CASSLKSGLAGGSGDTQYF.

The chain recombines TRBV19 with TRBJ2-1, with 7 bases identical to TRBD2. The CDR3 contains 13 residues. After removal of 8 bases from V and 2 bases from J, the junction contained 3 bases not matched to a gene. Germline-derived CDR1 and CDR2 are LNHDA and SQIVND (reference sequence). CDR3 in amino acids: CASLGRAYNEQFF. The CDR3 DNA reads as TGTGCCAGTCTTGGGAGGGCCTACAATGAGCAGTTCTTC.

The rearrangement links TRBV30 to TRBJ2-5; D is possibly TRBD2 (5 bases). TRBJ2-7 explains the end of the DNA better; the J call may be wrong. Germline lookup yields CDR1 GTSNPN and CDR2 SVGIG (reference sequence). The CDR3 spans 14 residues. This chain's CDR3 is CAWRTLSGPYEQYF. In DNA, the CDR3 is TGTGCCTGGAGGACCCTAAGCGGACCCTACGAGCAGTACTTC.

In its sample, this clone was seen a few times. This sample includes further DNA sequences coding for the same CDR3. This sequence joins TRBV5-1 and TRBJ2-1; possibly TRBD1 for D (6 bases). V was shortened by 0 bases and J by 4 bases, with 8 bases between the two germline ends. This CDR3 has 14 residues. Germline assignment: CDR1 SGHRS and CDR2 YFSETQ. This chain's CDR3 is CASSLGGPYNEQFF. The CDR3 DNA sequence: TGCGCCAGCAGCTTGGGGGGGCCATACAATGAGCAGTTCTTC.

The V gene is TRBV4-1, the J gene TRBJ2-1; the match to TRBD2 covers 7 bases. The V gene end was trimmed by 4 bases and the J gene end by 3 bases; junction bases not matched to a gene: 12. The CDR3 spans 17 residues. Germline CDR1 and CDR2: MGHRA and YSYEKL. The CDR3 DNA reads TGCGCCAGCAGCCTTACAGTTGGGGGGAGGGACTACAATGAGCAGTTCTTC. Amino acids: CASSLTVGGRDYNEQFF.

This chain joins TRBV18 and TRBJ1-2; a weak D match, TRBD1 (5 bases). V lost 1 base, J lost 2 bases, and 14 bases lay in between. Germline CDR1 KGHSH, CDR2 LQKENI. CDR3 size: 16 residues. CDR3 loop: CASSPRDRALNYGYTF. For the CDR3, the DNA is TGTGCCAGCTCACCACGCGACAGAGCCCTCAACTATGGCTACACCTTC.

V is TRBV25-1 and J is TRBJ2-1; D is perhaps TRBD2 (5 bases). The V gene lost 4 bases and the J gene lost 7 bases, with 20 bases spanning the gap. CDR1 MGHDK and CDR2 SYGVNS come from the germline V gene. The CDR3 loop spans 16 amino acids. DNA for the CDR3: TGTGCCAGCAGTGCCCTCCAGGCCGGGGTGTTGAATGAGCAGTTCTTC. This encodes CASSALQAGVLNEQFF. Supplemented by reference TRBV25-1 and TRBJ2-1, the full variable domain reads EADIYQTPRYLVIGTGKKITLECSQTMGHDKMYWYQQDPGMELHLIHYSYGVNSTEKGDLSSESTVSRIRTEHFPLTLESARPSHTSQYLCASSALQAGVLNEQFFGPGTRLTVL.

This sequence joins TRBV7-6 and TRBJ1-1; 10 bases align to TRBD1. Germline V gene sequence: CDR1 SGHVS, CDR2 FNYEAQ. This CDR3 spans 14 amino acids. Trimming took 5 bases from V and 8 from J; bases not matched to a gene: 8. CDR3 nucleotide sequence: TGTGCCAGCAGCAGACAGGGGGCCGGTGGAGAAGCTTTCTTT. Translating gives CASSRQGAGGEAFF. Using reference TRBV7-6 and TRBJ1-1 for the parts outside the CDR3, the full variable domain is GAGVSQSPRYKVTKRGQDVALRCDPISGHVSLYWYRQALGQGPEFLTYFNYEAQQDKSGLPNDRFSAERPEGSISTLTIQRTEQRDSAMYRCASSRQGAGGEAFFGQGTRLTVV.

V is TRBV10-2 and J is TRBJ2-7; 7 nucleotides align to TRBD1. Germline V lookup: CDR1 WSHSY, CDR2 SAAADI. Unmatched junction bases numbered 10, after V lost 2 bases and J lost 6 bases. This CDR3 has 15 amino acids. In DNA form, the CDR3 reads TGCGCCAGCAGTGAGAAGGGGGCTCCCCCCTGCGAGCAGTACTTC. This encodes CASSEKGAPPCEQYF.

The CDR3: CASSQRQGRSGANVLTF. DNA for the CDR3: TGCGCCAGCAGCCAAAGACAGGGTCGTTCAGGGGCCAACGTCCTGACTTTC. V gene TRBV4-3 combines with J gene TRBJ2-6, with 7 nucleotides matching TRBD1. This CDR3 has 17 residues. Looked up from germline, CDR1 is LGHNA and CDR2 is YSLEER. After removal of 2 bases from V and 4 bases from J, the junction contained 8 bases not matched to a gene.

The gene calls are TRBV9 and TRBJ2-3; the match to TRBD2 covers 7 bases. The J segment lost 3 bases and the V segment lost 4 bases, leaving 8 bases of the junction unmatched. The CDR3 is made up of 15 amino acids. The germline V gene encodes CDR1 SGDLS and CDR2 YYNGEE. CDR3 sequence: CASSLRREGTDTQYF. DNA of the CDR3: TGTGCCAGCAGCTTAAGGAGGGAGGGGACAGATACGCAGTATTTT.

This chain connects TRBV11-1 to TRBJ2-7; maybe TRBD1 (6 bases). V lost 6 bases, J lost 1 base, and 19 bases lay in between. The germline gives CDR1 SGHAT, CDR2 FQDESV (reference sequence). There are 16 residues in the CDR3. The CDR3 loop is CASSHYARTESYEQYF. The DNA for the CDR3 is TGTGCCAGCAGTCACTATGCCCGGACAGAATCCTACGAGCAGTACTTC.

The V call is TRBV7-2, the J call TRBJ2-7; D is possibly TRBD1 (5 bases). Trimming removed 2 bases from V and 4 bases from J, with 24 bases in between. CDR3 length: 18 amino acids. Germline assignment: CDR1 SGHTA and CDR2 FQGNSA. The CDR3 protein is CASSLSTKGKGQEYEQYF. DNA of the CDR3: TGTGCCAGCAGCTTATCTACCAAGGGGAAGGGGCAAGAATACGAGCAGTACTTC. The complete variable domain, with remaining parts taken from reference TRBV7-2 and TRBJ2-7, reads GAGVSQSPSNKVTEKGKDVELRCDPISGHTALYWYRQSLGQGLEFLIYFQGNSAPDKSGLPSDRFSAERTGGSVSTLTIQRTQQEDSAVYLCASSLSTKGKGQEYEQYFGPGTRLTVT.

The gene calls are TRBV4-3 and TRBJ2-7; 9 bases line up with TRBD2. Germline V gene sequence: CDR1 LGHNA, CDR2 YSLEER. Trimming removed 5 bases from V and 2 bases from J; junction bases left unmatched: 7. The CDR3 runs to 15 residues. In nucleotides, the CDR3 is TGCGCCAGCAGCGGGGCTAGCGGGAAGACCTACGAGCAGTACTTC. This codes for CASSGASGKTYEQYF.

V and J are TRBV7-6 and TRBJ2-7, with D perhaps matching TRBD2 (5 bases). Germline loops: CDR1 SGHVS, CDR2 FNYEAQ. The length of the CDR3 is 15 residues. Trimming removed 1 base from V and 2 bases from J, with 12 bases in between. CDR3 DNA: TGTGCCAGCAGCTTAGGCCTAGCCATGCCCTACGAGCAGTACTTC. It encodes CASSLGLAMPYEQYF.

The rearrangement uses TRBV5-1 and TRBJ1-2; D gene ambiguous. The CDR3 is made up of 14 amino acids. The germline V and J ends were trimmed by 0 bases and 7 bases, with 13 bases remaining between them. CDR1 is SGHRS and CDR2 is YFSETQ in the germline V gene. CDR3 amino acids: CASSLDFPGSGYTF. DNA of the CDR3: TGCGCCAGCAGCTTGGACTTCCCAGGCAGTGGCTACACCTTC.

The chain links TRBV27 to TRBJ2-7; TRBD1 aligns across 10 bases. The CDR3 is 15 residues long. In germline, CDR1 is MNHEY, CDR2 SMNVEV (reference sequence). V was clipped by 5 bases and J by 0 bases; unmatched bases: 4. This CDR3 reads CASSPDRGVSYEQYF. CDR3 DNA: TGTGCCAGCAGTCCGGACAGGGGGGTCTCCTACGAGCAGTACTTC.

The chain carries TRBV2 and TRBJ2-1, with 10 bases aligning to TRBD2. The CDR3 loop spans 16 amino acids. Trimming removed 5 bases from V and 5 bases from J; junction bases left unmatched: 9. Germline V lookup: CDR1 SNHLY, CDR2 FYNNEI. The CDR3 here is CASSTSGTSENNEQFF. CDR3 coding DNA: TGTGCCAGCAGTACTTCCGGGACTAGCGAAAACAATGAGCAGTTCTTC. Full variable domain (remainder filled in from reference TRBV2 and TRBJ2-1): EPEVTQTPSHQVTQMGQEVILRCVPISNHLYFYWYRQILGQKVEFLVSFYNNEISEKSEIFDDQFSVERPDGSNFTLKIRSTKLEDSAMYFCASSTSGTSENNEQFFGPGTRLTVL.

The J gene is TRBJ2-1, the V gene TRBV9, with 13 positions matching TRBD2. The CDR3 sequence is 17 residues long. Germline assignment: CDR1 SGDLS and CDR2 YYNGEE. V was pared by 2 bases and J by 4 bases, with 6 bases of the junction left unmatched. CDR3 sequence: CASSVTSGRAPYNEQFF. The CDR3 region has the DNA TGTGCCAGCAGCGTCACTAGCGGGAGGGCCCCTTACAATGAGCAGTTCTTC.

The chain couples TRBV27 to TRBJ2-3; 13 bases are a match to TRBD2. Per germline, CDR1 MNHEY and CDR2 SMNVEV (reference sequence). The CDR3 contains 15 residues. The ends lost 6 bases at V and 3 bases at J; junction bases unmatched: 3. CDR3 bases: TGTGCCAGCAGGTTACTAGCGGGAGGGACAGATACGCAGTATTTT. Amino acids: CASRLLAGGTDTQYF.

This clone was counted a few times. The V gene is TRBV6-1, the J gene TRBJ2-7, with D perhaps matching TRBD2 (6 bases). Germline V gene data show CDR1 as MNHNS and CDR2 as SASEGT. The CDR3 sequence is 15 residues long. Trimming took 4 bases from V and 0 from J, leaving 13 bases between them. CDR3 DNA: TGTGCCAGCAGTGCTGGAGGGGAGCACTCCTACGAGCAGTACTTC. Its translation is CASSAGGEHSYEQYF.

This chain links TRBV18 with TRBJ2-2, with 8 bases that match TRBD1. The V segment lost 6 bases and the J segment 4 bases; nucleotides outside the gene matches: 7. CDR1 is KGHSH and CDR2 is LQKENI in the germline V gene. CDR3 length: 15 residues. CDR3 in DNA: TGTGCCAGCTCGGCCGGACAGGGACCCACCGGGGAGCTGTTTTTT. It codes for CASSAGQGPTGELFF.

This chain uses TRBV19 with TRBJ1-2, with D maybe TRBD1 (5 bases). Trimming pared 6 bases from V and 3 bases from J, leaving 8 bases between. This CDR3 region has 12 residues. Germline-derived CDR1 and CDR2 are LNHDA and SQIVND (reference sequence). For the CDR3, the DNA is TGTGCCAGTAGCTCAGGGCACTATGGCTACACCTTC. Translation: CASSSGHYGYTF.

This clone appeared a few times. J is TRBJ2-3 and V is TRBV15; TRBD1 aligns across 9 bases. The CDR3 extends over 15 amino acids. The ends lost 2 bases at V and 3 bases at J; junction bases unmatched: 3. Germline CDR1 reads LNHNV; CDR2 reads YYDKDF (reference sequence). The CDR3, as DNA: TGTGCCACCAGCAGAACAGGGGGCATAACAGATACGCAGTATTTT. Its protein is CATSRTGGITDTQYF.

CDR3 sequence: CATSRAQGVVEQYF. CDR3 nucleotide sequence: TGTGCCACCAGCAGAGCTCAGGGTGTGGTCGAGCAGTACTTC. The genes are TRBV15 and TRBJ2-7; a possible D gene is TRBD1 (5 bases). Trimming left V 1 base short and J 6 bases short, with 13 bases between. CDR1 and CDR2 from the germline V gene are LNHNV and YYDKDF (reference sequence). This CDR3 contains 14 residues.